The 19 T cell receptor beta chains below come from one sample, sequenced in a study of control samples from healthy donors and cancer patients. The method was immunoSEQ multiplex PCR; TCRdb's version includes in-frame clones alone and lacks a portion of them. Counted here are around 130,000 clones, roughly nine tenths occurring once; the ten biggest clones make up 30% to 40%. Material for sequencing was blood. The receptors here all came from a man in his fifties or sixties in good health.

The CDR3, as DNA: TGCGCCAGCAGCTTGGCCGGCTGGGGACAGGGAGGCCCAAATGAGCAGTTCTTC. Amino acid sequence: CASSLAGWGQGGPNEQFF. This chain joins TRBV5-1 and TRBJ2-1; TRBD1 matches at 9 bases. Trimming took 0 bases from V and 7 from J; bases not matched to a gene: 14. This CDR3 spans 18 amino acids. Per the germline V gene, CDR1 is SGHRS and CDR2 is YFSETQ.

The chain joins TRBV9 to TRBJ2-3, with D perhaps matching TRBD2 (5 bases). V lost 0 bases to trimming and J lost 14 bases, with 22 bases between them. This CDR3 region has 15 residues. Germline lookup yields CDR1 SGDLS and CDR2 YYNGEE. CDR3 in DNA: TGTGCCAGCAGCGTAGCTACCCGGGGTCCACCTCGTCCGTATTTT. This translates into CASSVATRGPPRPYF.

The J gene is TRBJ1-6, the V gene TRBV5-5, with D possibly matching TRBD1 (5 bases). Looked up from germline, CDR1 is SGHKS and CDR2 is YYEKEE (reference sequence). The V and J ends lost 0 bases and 15 bases respectively, with 19 bases between them. The CDR3 totals 15 residues. The CDR3 loop is CASSLVSGNSRNLHF. The CDR3 coding sequence is TGTGCCAGCAGCTTGGTTTCAGGGAACTCCCGGAACCTCCACTTT.

The J gene is TRBJ2-4, the V gene TRBV18; a weak D match, TRBD2 (6 bases). Trimming removed 2 bases from V and 0 bases from J, with 20 bases in between. The CDR3 spans 19 residues. Germline V lookup: CDR1 KGHSH, CDR2 LQKENI. The CDR3 here is CASSPSAVEGRLAKNIQYF. CDR3 nucleotide sequence: TGTGCCAGCTCACCATCGGCGGTGGAGGGACGGCTAGCCAAAAACATTCAGTACTTC.

CDR3 amino acids: CASSLTPQGGDTIYF. The CDR3 DNA is TGCGCCAGCAGCTTGACCCCCCAGGGCGGCGACACCATATATTTT. The rearrangement links TRBV5-1 to TRBJ1-3, with D perhaps matching TRBD1 (5 bases). Germline V gives CDR1 SGHRS, CDR2 YFSETQ. The ends were cut back, 1 base at V and 8 bases at J, with 16 bases in the middle. The CDR3 spans 15 residues.

The V and J genes are TRBV9 and TRBJ2-1, with D unresolved. The CDR3 extends over 11 amino acids. The ends were cut back, 0 bases at V and 9 bases at J, with 4 bases in the middle. The germline V gene encodes CDR1 SGDLS and CDR2 YYNGEE. In DNA, the CDR3 is TGTGCCAGCAGCGTAGATTCTGAGCAGTTCTTC. Translation: CASSVDSEQFF.

J is TRBJ1-6 and V is TRBV21-1; TRBD1, the table's D call, was not compared with the DNA. TRBV21-1 is a pseudogene segment. The CDR3 is 14 residues long. The CDR3 DNA reads TGTGCCAGCAGCAAAGAAGTCAGTCATTCACCCCTCCACTTT. Amino acid sequence: CASSKEVSHSPLHF.

The rearrangement links TRBV29-1 to TRBJ1-1; D is possibly TRBD1 (5 bases). Germline lookup yields CDR1 SQVTM and CDR2 ANQGSEA. The CDR3 totals 14 residues. V was pared by 4 bases and J by 3 bases, with 15 bases between. The CDR3 spells CSVGRGRADTEAFF. CDR3 bases: TGCAGCGTTGGGAGGGGCCGGGCCGACACTGAAGCTTTCTTT.

This clone occurred once. The chain employs TRBV30 and TRBJ1-6; 10 bases fit TRBD1. The V gene's germline CDR1 is GTSNPN and CDR2 SVGIG (reference sequence). With 5 bases clipped from V and 9 bases from J, the junction kept 4 bases outside the gene matches. This CDR3 has 13 amino acids. CDR3: CAWDRGRGSPLHF. CDR3 nucleotide sequence: TGTGCCTGGGACAGGGGGCGGGGTTCACCCCTCCACTTT.

This rearrangement joins TRBV9 to TRBJ2-2, with TRBD1 as a possible D gene (5 bases). Germline V gives CDR1 SGDLS, CDR2 YYNGEE. Trimming cost V 5 bases and J 1 base, with 12 bases left between them. This CDR3 has 15 residues. CDR3 bases: TGTGCCAGCAGTCGAACAGGCGAGAACACCGGGGAGCTGTTTTTT. It yields the protein CASSRTGENTGELFF.

Comment on this clone: At one boundary the junction diverges from the germline segment, which might be a read error. J is TRBJ1-2 and V is TRBV3-1 (or the pseudogene TRBV3-2); a possible D gene is TRBD1 (5 bases). CDR1 is LGHDT and CDR2 is YNNKEL in the germline V gene (reference sequence). This CDR3 is built from 15 residues. CDR3 sequence (DNA): TGTGCCAGCAGCGAAGAAATGGGGGGAGGCTATGGCTACACCTTC. Amino acids: CASSEEMGGGYGYTF.

This chain links TRBV9 with TRBJ2-6; tentatively, D is TRBD2 (5 bases). This CDR3 region has 18 residues. V was shortened by 0 bases and J by 0 bases, with 13 bases between the two germline ends. Germline-derived CDR1 and CDR2 are SGDLS and YYNGEE. The CDR3 DNA follows: TGTGCCAGCAGCGTAGACGGGTGGGGAGACTCTGGGGCCAACGTCCTGACTTTC. Its translation: CASSVDGWGDSGANVLTF. Based on the CDR3 plus reference TRBV9 and TRBJ2-6, the full variable domain is DSGVTQTPKHLITATGQRVTLRCSPRSGDLSVYWYQQSLDQGLQFLIQYYNGEERAKGNILERFSAQQFPDLHSELNLSSLELGDSALYFCASSVDGWGDSGANVLTFGAGSRLTVL.

The CDR3 region is CASSLRVESYGYTF. The CDR3 DNA reads TGTGCCAGCAGCTTAAGGGTCGAGAGCTATGGCTACACCTTC. The chain combines TRBV7-8 with TRBJ1-2; D call uncertain. The V end lost 2 bases, the J end lost 4 bases, and 11 bases lay between the germline ends. Germline V gene sequence: CDR1 SGHVS, CDR2 FQNEAQ. This CDR3 is 14 amino acids long.

The chain's CDR3 is CASSAPTGTERTEAFF. CDR3 nucleotides: TGTGCCAGCAGCGCTCCCACCGGGACAGAGAGAACTGAAGCTTTCTTT. V is TRBV9 and J is TRBJ1-1, with TRBD1 matching over 7 bases. The V and J ends lost 3 bases and 5 bases, in that order; junction bases with no gene match: 13. The CDR3 is 16 residues long. Germline V gives CDR1 SGDLS, CDR2 YYNGEE.

This clone was seen just once. The chain couples TRBV24-1 to TRBJ2-5; 8 nucleotides line up with TRBD1. V lost 2 bases and J lost 4; bases outside the gene matches: 8. Per the germline V gene, CDR1 is KGHDR and CDR2 is SFDVKD. The CDR3 is made up of 16 amino acids. DNA for the CDR3: TGTGCCACCAGTGATTCAGGACAGGGAGGAGGAGAGACCCAGTACTTC. Translating gives CATSDSGQGGGETQYF.

The chain links TRBV4-1 to TRBJ1-4; TRBD1 is a possible D gene (5 bases). From germline, CDR1 is MGHRA and CDR2 YSYEKL. The V end lost 0 bases, the J end lost 2 bases, and 10 bases lay between the germline ends. The CDR3 has 16 amino acids. CDR3 in DNA: TGCGCCAGCAGCCAAGATAGGGCAGGGACTAATGAAAAACTGTTTTTT. Translating it yields CASSQDRAGTNEKLFF.

This chain uses TRBV3-1 (or the pseudogene TRBV3-2) with TRBJ1-6, with unresolved D. The V gene lost 3 bases and the J gene lost 12 bases, with 18 bases spanning the gap. Germline V gives CDR1 LGHDT, CDR2 YNNKEL (reference sequence). This CDR3 region has 15 residues. The CDR3 loop reads CASSQGSAVGLPLHF. The CDR3 region has the DNA TGTGCCAGCAGCCAGGGATCGGCCGTCGGCTTACCCCTCCACTTT.

This clone was seen a single time. The rearrangement links TRBV30 to TRBJ2-5, with 8 bases aligning to TRBD1. In germline, CDR1 is GTSNPN, CDR2 SVGIG (reference sequence). The CDR3 loop spans 12 amino acids. The junction had 3 bases not matched to a gene; V was cut back by 5 bases and J by 4 bases. The CDR3 nucleotides are TGTGCCTGGGACAGGGGACGAGAGACCCAGTACTTC. Translation gives CAWDRGRETQYF.

This clone was observed once. This chain links TRBV6-5 with TRBJ2-3, with D possibly being TRBD1 (6 bases). The CDR3 length is 14 residues. Trimming removed 5 bases from V and 2 bases from J, with 11 bases in between. Germline V gene sequence: CDR1 MNHEY, CDR2 SVGAGI. The CDR3 region is CASSRQAFTDTQYF. Here the CDR3 DNA reads TGTGCCAGCAGTCGACAGGCATTCACAGATACGCAGTATTTT.